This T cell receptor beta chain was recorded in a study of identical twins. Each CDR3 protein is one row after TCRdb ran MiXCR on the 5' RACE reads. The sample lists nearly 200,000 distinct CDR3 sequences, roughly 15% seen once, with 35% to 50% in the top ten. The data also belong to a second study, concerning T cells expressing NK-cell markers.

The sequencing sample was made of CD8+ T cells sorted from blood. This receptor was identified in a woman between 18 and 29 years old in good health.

This CDR3 is CASSSPPGDKETQYF. As DNA, the CDR3 is TGTGCCAGCAGTTCCCCCCCGGGGGACAAAGAGACCCAGTACTTC. The genes are TRBV6-5 and TRBJ2-5, with D perhaps being TRBD1 or TRBD2 (6 bases each). V dropped 4 bases and J dropped 3 bases, with 15 bases sitting between them. The CDR3 is made up of 15 amino acids. Germline V gives CDR1 MNHEY, CDR2 SVGAGI.